This TCR beta chain was observed in a study of OX40 agonist ivuxolimab in advanced cancers. Germline CDR1 and CDR2: SGHVS and FNYEAQ. The CDR3 has 15 amino acids. V was cut by 6 bases and J by 3 bases, with 17 bases left in between. Repertoires were generated with immunoSEQ multiplex PCR, while TCRdb's copy carries only in-frame clones and drops some. The sample shows 46,000 or so clones, around 86% of them seen only once. Study-level points and caveats: Clonal expansion from baseline to week 6 occurred in both CD4+ and CD8+ T cells.

About this clone itself: Its target is unknown.

The clonotype originates from an adult with an advanced solid tumor such as melanoma, head and neck, liver or kidney cancer. This chain uses TRBV7-6 with TRBJ1-1, with D possibly TRBD1 on 5 matching bases. The sample here was CD4+ or CD8+ T cells sorted from blood, taken in a trial of the OX40 agonist ivuxolimab. Written as DNA, the CDR3 is TGTGCCAGCAGACCCAGTGTTGGGGGTGACACTGAAGCTTTCTTT. This sequence encodes CASRPSVGGDTEAFF.